The 5 T cell receptor beta chains listed next were all sequenced from one sample in a study of shared clonotypes between healthy human individuals. It was CD45RO-negative cells, positively selected for CCR7, that made up naive CD8 cells, with terminally differentiated effector memory CD45RA+ cells excluded. Only in-frame clones appear in the TCRdb table, and some are missing; sequencing was by immunoSEQ multiplex PCR. Of some 2.1 million clones listed, 85% to 95% were seen once; the top ten hold roughly 1%. Material for sequencing was naive CD8+ T cells sorted from blood. These receptors originate from a man aged 18 to 29 in good health.

J is TRBJ2-7 and V is TRBV6-5; D possibly corresponds to TRBD2 (5 bases). The CDR3 loop spans 16 amino acids. The ends were cut back, 4 bases at V and 5 bases at J, with 21 bases in the middle. The germline CDR1 and CDR2 sequences are MNHEY and SVGAGI. In nucleotides, the CDR3 is TGTGCCAGCAGTTTCAGACACAACTTGGGAGTCGACGAGCAGTACTTC. This codes for CASSFRHNLGVDEQYF.

The rearrangement joins TRBV9 to TRBJ1-2, with D perhaps matching TRBD1 (6 bases). The CDR3 has 14 residues. V shed 2 bases and J shed 4 bases, with 12 bases lying between them. Germline loops: CDR1 SGDLS, CDR2 YYNGEE. This CDR3 reads CASSVNGGGYGYTF. In DNA, the CDR3 is TGTGCCAGCAGCGTCAACGGGGGCGGCTATGGCTACACCTTC.

A few counts support this clone. This chain connects TRBV27 to TRBJ1-2; D unresolved. CDR1 MNHEY and CDR2 SMNVEV come from the germline V gene (reference sequence). Trimming took off 6 bases at V and 4 bases at J, with 18 bases between the two ends. The CDR3 runs 15 residues. CDR3 coding DNA: TGTGCCAGCAGCCTCTCAGGTGTACTATCCTATGGCTACACCTTC. This encodes CASSLSGVLSYGYTF.

This clone was seen a single time. This sequence joins TRBV6-6 and TRBJ1-1; no clear D. The CDR3 consists of 14 residues. Trimming stripped 2 bases from V and 1 base from J, with 8 bases between. Per the germline V gene, CDR1 is MNHNY and CDR2 is SVGAGI (reference sequence). The CDR3: CASSYGLGNTEAFF. CDR3 in DNA: TGTGCCAGCAGTTACGGCTTGGGGAACACTGAAGCTTTCTTT.

This chain links TRBV5-8 with TRBJ1-4; D remains unclear. CDR1 and CDR2 (germline): SGHTS, YDEGEE. The CDR3 totals 14 residues. V was pared by 5 bases and J by 8 bases, with 16 bases between. Here the CDR3 DNA reads TGTGCCAGCAGATCCTACCCAAACGCCGAAAAACTGTTTTTT. Amino acids: CASRSYPNAEKLFF.